A single sample is the source of the 29 T cell receptor beta chains below, sequenced in a study of molecular identifiers for immune sequencing clone quantification. TCRdb recomputed calls from the PCR reads with MiXCR, one row per CDR3 protein. The table lists approximately 550,000 distinct CDR3 sequences, around 23% of them singletons. Material for sequencing was naive CD8+ T cells from blood, with Jurkat cell RNA spiked in. This sample's subset: FACS-sorted CD8+CD4-CCR7+CD45RA+ naive T cells. The receptors shown here come from a human donor in good health. Some libraries in this study had Jurkat cell RNA spiked in.

V is TRBV19 and J is TRBJ2-7; D is perhaps TRBD1 (6 bases). Germline V gene lookup returns CDR1 LNHDA and CDR2 SQIVND (reference sequence). This CDR3 spans 12 amino acids. V lost 5 bases and J 5 bases, leaving 10 bases between the germline ends. This chain's CDR3 is CASSQGWNEQYF. The CDR3 DNA reads TGTGCCAGTAGTCAGGGGTGGAACGAGCAGTACTTC.

This clonotype was observed a few times. The gene calls are TRBV6-5 and TRBJ2-7; possible D gene TRBD2, 7 bases. Germline loops: CDR1 MNHEY, CDR2 SVGAGI. This CDR3 region has 16 residues. Trimming pared 7 bases from V and 2 bases from J, leaving 21 bases between. The CDR3 region has the DNA TGTGCCAGCACCCTGGTTGCGGGGGCCAGTACCTACGAGCAGTACTTC. It specifies CASTLVAGASTYEQYF.

In this sample, this clonotype turned up many times. The chain recombines TRBV12-3 or TRBV12-4 with TRBJ2-6; 7 positions agree with TRBD1. V lost 6 bases and J lost 0; bases outside the gene matches: 8. The CDR3 contains 17 residues. The CDR3 nucleotides are TGTGCCAGCAGACCAGGGACAGCCAGCTCTGGGGCCAACGTCCTGACTTTC. It yields the protein CASRPGTASSGANVLTF.

At least ten counts were recorded for this clonotype. This chain links TRBV9 with TRBJ2-5, with D possibly TRBD2 on 6 matching bases. The CDR3 is made up of 14 amino acids. The germline CDR1 and CDR2 sequences are SGDLS and YYNGEE. Trimming stripped 6 bases from V and 1 base from J, with 13 bases between. The CDR3 is CASNPDGSQETQYF. The CDR3 bases are TGTGCCAGCAACCCAGACGGGAGCCAAGAGACCCAGTACTTC.

A remark on this clonotype: A much bigger clone sits one base away, suggesting this may be a read error. J is TRBJ2-1 and V is TRBV11-2; 7 bases fit TRBD1. The CDR3 extends over 17 amino acids. V dropped 1 base and J dropped 10; count of bases not matched to a gene: 16. CDR1 and CDR2 (germline): SGHAT, FQNNGV. Here the CDR3 reads CASSLGGQELQIREQFF. CDR3 DNA: TGTGCCAGCAGCTTAGGAGGACAGGAGCTTCAGATCAGGGAGCAGTTCTTC. The full variable domain, rest sourced from reference TRBV11-2 and TRBJ2-1, is EAGVAQSPRYKIIEKRQSVAFWCNPISGHATLYWYQQILGQGPKLLIQFQNNGVVDDSQLPKDRFSAERLKGVDSTLKIQPAKLEDSAVYLCASSLGGQELQIREQFFGPGTRLTVL.

This clonotype has a count of ten or more. The rearrangement uses TRBV5-4 and TRBJ1-1; D gene uncertain. Germline V lookup: CDR1 SGHNT, CDR2 YYREEE (reference sequence). CDR3 size: 15 residues. Trimming took 4 bases from V and 3 from J, leaving 16 bases between them. CDR3 sequence: CASSLLPLGYTEAFF. CDR3 nucleotides: TGTGCCAGCAGCCTTCTTCCATTGGGGTACACTGAAGCTTTCTTT.

This clonotype was seen repeatedly, ten times or more. This chain connects TRBV28 to TRBJ2-7; D is ambiguous. Germline V lookup: CDR1 MDHEN, CDR2 SYDVKM. V shed 6 bases and J shed 2 bases, with 20 bases lying between them. The CDR3 sequence is 16 residues long. The CDR3 spells CASSSLSLTRAYEQYF. The CDR3 nucleotides are TGTGCCAGCAGCAGTTTAAGTTTGACCCGAGCCTACGAGCAGTACTTC. Together with reference TRBV28 and TRBJ2-7, the CDR3 gives the full variable domain: DVKVTQSSRYLVKRTGEKVFLECVQDMDHENMFWYRQDPGLGLRLIYFSYDVKMKEKGDIPEGYSVSREKKERFSLILESASTNQTSMYLCASSSLSLTRAYEQYFGPGTRLTVT.

This clonotype was seen repeatedly, ten times or more. This chain links TRBV4-3 with TRBJ1-1; TRBD1 might be the D (6 bases). The V and J ends lost 2 bases and 10 bases respectively, with 17 bases between them. CDR3 size: 14 residues. Germline lookup yields CDR1 LGHNA and CDR2 YSLEER. The CDR3 here is CASSQSLQGLLAFF. The CDR3 region has the DNA TGCGCCAGCAGCCAATCCTTACAGGGTCTGTTAGCTTTCTTT.

The chain combines TRBV9 with TRBJ2-5; no clear D gene. Germline V gene lookup returns CDR1 SGDLS and CDR2 YYNGEE. The CDR3 runs 13 residues. V lost 3 bases and J 5 bases, leaving 11 bases between the germline ends. CDR3 sequence reads: CASSATIGETQYF. CDR3 coding DNA: TGTGCCAGCAGCGCGACGATCGGGGAGACCCAGTACTTC.

This clonotype was recorded at least ten times. This chain links TRBV3-1 with TRBJ1-1, with D perhaps TRBD1 (6 bases). V was clipped by 9 bases and J by 5 bases, with 19 bases between them. CDR3 length: 14 amino acids. Germline V gives CDR1 LGHDT, CDR2 YNNKEL (reference sequence). Written as DNA, the CDR3 is TGTGCCAGTCACCTTGGGGGCGCGGGAACTGAAGCTTTCTTT. As protein: CASHLGGAGTEAFF.

CDR3 DNA: TGTGCCAGCAGCCCTACTTCATTCGAAGCGGACACTGAAGCTTTCTTT. Translated: CASSPTSFEADTEAFF. The chain combines TRBV7-9 with TRBJ1-1; D is uncertain. V lost 5 bases and J 3 bases, leaving 19 bases between the germline ends. Germline loops: CDR1 SEHNR, CDR2 FQNEAQ (reference sequence). The CDR3 runs to 16 residues.

Comments on this clonotype: Compared with germline, one end of the junction differs, possibly owing to a read error. The V call is TRBV18, the J call TRBJ2-7; D uncertain. The CDR3 has 13 residues. CDR1 and CDR2 from the germline V gene are KGHSH and LQKENI. CDR3 region: CASSPSDHNQHYF. Here the CDR3 DNA reads TGTGCCAGCTCACCATCAGACCACAACCAGCACTACTTC.

The sample holds many counts of this clonotype. The chain combines TRBV28 with TRBJ2-3, with TRBD1 as a possible D gene (5 bases). The CDR3 has 12 residues. V lost 3 bases and J lost 6, with 7 bases in between. Germline V gene sequence: CDR1 MDHEN, CDR2 SYDVKM. CDR3 in DNA: TGTGCCAGCAGTTTTTCAGGGGATACGCAGTATTTT. It encodes CASSFSGDTQYF.

The rearrangement joins TRBV20-1 to TRBJ2-3; D call uncertain. Per germline, CDR1 DFQATT and CDR2 SNEGSKA (reference sequence). The CDR3 consists of 16 residues. V was shortened by 0 bases and J by 1 base, with 14 bases between the two germline ends. The CDR3 DNA follows: TGCAGTGCTAGAGACTACAATGCCGCTCGCACAGATACGCAGTATTTT. Protein sequence: CSARDYNAARTDTQYF.

Notes on this clonotype: A much larger clone lies a single base off, so this may be a read error. The chain recombines TRBV4-3 with TRBJ2-3; D remains unclear. The germline CDR1 and CDR2 sequences are LGHNA and YSLEER. The CDR3 covers 14 residues. CDR3 bases: TGCGCCACCTCACGGCTGGTTGGCACAGCTACGCAGTATTTT. It translates to CATSRLVGTATQYF.

This clonotype was recorded many times. The chain uses TRBV9 and TRBJ1-4; D may be TRBD1 (6 bases). Between the trimmed V and J ends, which lost 4 bases and 0 bases, there was a span of 10 bases. CDR1 SGDLS and CDR2 YYNGEE come from the germline V gene. The CDR3 sequence is 15 residues long. The DNA of the CDR3 is TGTGCCAGCAGCTCTCAGGGGTCAACTAATGAAAAACTGTTTTTT. It is translated as CASSSQGSTNEKLFF.

This clonotype was observed a few times. The rearrangement joins TRBV30 to TRBJ2-1; D perhaps matches TRBD2 (5 bases). CDR1 and CDR2 from the germline V gene are GTSNPN and SVGIG (reference sequence). V shed 0 bases and J shed 7 bases, with 10 bases lying between them. The CDR3 sequence is 13 residues long. In DNA, the CDR3 is TGTGCCTGGAGTGTAGGGCCGGGGAATGAGCAGTTCTTC. Residues: CAWSVGPGNEQFF.

The rearrangement uses TRBV13 and TRBJ2-7, with D unclear. The germline CDR1 and CDR2 sequences are PRHDT and FYEKMQ (reference sequence). Trimming removed 0 bases at V and 0 bases at J, with 12 bases between. The CDR3 consists of 16 residues. CDR3 loop: CASSLGPGPSSYEQYF. Written as DNA, the CDR3 is TGTGCCAGCAGCTTAGGGCCTGGTCCGAGCTCCTACGAGCAGTACTTC.

This clonotype was counted a few times. CDR3 in amino acids: CASSLDKISPLHF. Written as DNA, the CDR3 is TGTGCCAGCAGCTTAGATAAGATTTCACCCCTCCACTTT. This chain uses TRBV7-6 with TRBJ1-6; D is undetermined. The V gene's germline CDR1 is SGHVS and CDR2 FNYEAQ. Trimming left V 1 base short and J 9 bases short, with 7 bases between. The CDR3 loop spans 13 amino acids.

Here the CDR3 DNA reads TGTGCCAGCAGTTTAACGGCGGGGGGTAAGACCCAGTACTTC. Translating gives CASSLTAGGKTQYF. The V gene is TRBV12-3 or TRBV12-4, the J gene TRBJ2-5; 8 bases map to TRBD2. The CDR3 loop spans 14 amino acids. Trimming at V came to 2 bases and at J to 6 bases, leaving 5 bases not matched to a gene.

Only a few counts were recorded for this clonotype. In DNA form, the CDR3 reads TGTGCCAGCAGCTCGGTCTCGGGAAGTTCTGAAGCTTTCTTT. This gives the protein CASSSVSGSSEAFF. The rearrangement links TRBV7-9 to TRBJ1-1; D not resolved. The CDR3 has 14 amino acids. CDR1 is SEHNR and CDR2 is FQNEAQ in the germline V gene (reference sequence). V was clipped by 4 bases and J by 6 bases, with 15 bases between them.

The CDR3 DNA reads TGTGCCAGCAGTTACGGGACAAGGAGCTCCTACGAGCAGTACTTC. It encodes CASSYGTRSSYEQYF. This rearrangement joins TRBV6-2 or TRBV6-3 to TRBJ2-7, with D perhaps matching TRBD1 (6 bases). Germline V gene lookup returns CDR1 MNHEY and CDR2 SVGEGT. This CDR3 comprises 15 residues. V was shortened by 2 bases and J by 0 bases, with 11 bases between the two germline ends.

The V and J genes are TRBV19 and TRBJ1-1, with TRBD1 matching 8 bases. Germline CDR1 reads LNHDA; CDR2 reads SQIVND (reference sequence). V shed 9 bases and J 3 bases; nucleotides not matched to a gene: 15. CDR3 size: 16 residues. The CDR3 here is CASREWTGRIHTEAFF. The CDR3 DNA reads as TGTGCCAGCCGAGAATGGACAGGGCGGATCCACACTGAAGCTTTCTTT.

This clonotype was observed many times. The chain uses TRBV7-9 and TRBJ1-1, with no clear D. Trimming cost V 5 bases and J 1 base, with 17 bases left between them. The CDR3 spans 16 residues. Germline values: CDR1 SEHNR, CDR2 FQNEAQ (reference sequence). CDR3 residues: CASSHTPEGSNTEAFF. CDR3 in DNA: TGTGCCAGCAGCCACACCCCCGAGGGTTCGAACACTGAAGCTTTCTTT. The full variable domain, completed using reference TRBV7-9 and TRBJ1-1, is DTGVSQNPRHKITKRGQNVTFRCDPISEHNRLYWYRQTLGQGPEFLTYFQNEAQLEKSRLLSDRFSAERPKGSFSTLEIQRTEQGDSAMYLCASSHTPEGSNTEAFFGQGTRLTVV.

The V gene is TRBV11-1, the J gene TRBJ2-1, with TRBD2 identical over 7 bases. V was clipped by 6 bases and J by 9 bases; unmatched bases: 14. Looked up from germline, CDR1 is SGHAT and CDR2 is FQDESV (reference sequence). The CDR3 covers 15 residues. CDR3 region: CASSQRYGRKGEQFF. CDR3 bases: TGTGCCAGCAGTCAAAGGTACGGGAGGAAGGGTGAGCAGTTCTTC.

The chain has TRBV29-1 and TRBJ1-4; 10 nucleotides line up with TRBD1. The CDR3 extends over 13 amino acids. The germline CDR1 and CDR2 sequences are SQVTM and ANQGSEA. Unmatched junction bases numbered 5, after V lost 6 bases and J lost 7 bases. The CDR3 bases are TGCAGCGTGCGACAGGGGGCGAGTGAAAAACTGTTTTTT. Its translation is CSVRQGASEKLFF.

This clonotype was seen repeatedly, ten times or more. The rearrangement uses TRBV27 and TRBJ2-4; no clear D. The germline CDR1 and CDR2 sequences are MNHEY and SMNVEV (reference sequence). CDR3 length: 19 residues. Between the trimmed V and J ends, which lost 4 bases and 0 bases, there was a span of 22 bases. Here the CDR3 reads CASSSQVLSSNLAKNIQYF. The CDR3, as DNA: TGTGCCAGCAGTTCTCAGGTCCTTTCTTCCAATTTAGCCAAAAACATTCAGTACTTC.

A remark on this clonotype: A junction end diverges from the germline sequence, so it may reflect a read error. The chain is built from TRBV19 and TRBJ2-6, with D possibly matching TRBD1 (5 bases). Germline V CDR1 and CDR2: LNHDA, SQIVND (reference sequence). This CDR3 comprises 12 residues. The CDR3 loop reads CASVSGANVLPF. CDR3 DNA sequence: TGTGCCAGTGTCTCTGGGGCCAACGTCCTGCCTTTC.

The chain combines TRBV7-2 with TRBJ2-7, with D perhaps being TRBD1 or TRBD2 (7 bases each). Deletions cut 5 bases from V and 4 bases from J, with 21 bases between. The CDR3 spans 16 residues. The germline CDR1 and CDR2 sequences are SGHTA and FQGNSA. In nucleotides, the CDR3 is TGTGCCAGCAGCCCCAGGGGGGGCCCCAACCTTTACGAGCAGTACTTC. Its protein product is CASSPRGGPNLYEQYF.